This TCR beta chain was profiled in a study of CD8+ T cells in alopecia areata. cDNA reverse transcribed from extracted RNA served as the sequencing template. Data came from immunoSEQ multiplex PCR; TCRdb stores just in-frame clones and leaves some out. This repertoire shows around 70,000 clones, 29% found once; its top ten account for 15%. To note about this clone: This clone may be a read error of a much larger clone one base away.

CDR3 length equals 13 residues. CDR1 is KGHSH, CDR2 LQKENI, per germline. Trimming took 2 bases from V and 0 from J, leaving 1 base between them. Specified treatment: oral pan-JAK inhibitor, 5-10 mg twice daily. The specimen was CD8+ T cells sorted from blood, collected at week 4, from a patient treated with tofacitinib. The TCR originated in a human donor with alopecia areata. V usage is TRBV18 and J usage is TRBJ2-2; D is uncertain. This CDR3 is CASSPSNTGELFF. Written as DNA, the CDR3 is TGTGCCAGCTCACCATCGAACACCGGGGAGCTGTTTTTT.